The 3 T cell receptor beta chains reported below all come from one sample, sequenced in a study of shared clonotypes between healthy human individuals. Some clones are missing from TCRdb's copy, which holds only in-frame ones; the method was immunoSEQ multiplex PCR. The top ten clones hold 0.55% to 0.7% of a sample with about 1.1 million clones, 75% to 80% of them seen once. Input material: memory CD4+ T cells from PBMCs. Subset indicated: CD45RA-negative fraction. All receptors derive from a man aged 18 to 30 in good health. Some clones in this sample may be carry-over from other donors' samples.

The chain has TRBV5-4 and TRBJ2-5; 8 bases line up with TRBD1. Germline V gene data show CDR1 as SGHNT and CDR2 as YYREEE (reference sequence). This CDR3 spans 14 amino acids. Germline trimming cut 2 bases from V and 2 bases from J; bases unmatched to any gene: 2. The CDR3 coding sequence is TGTGCCAGCAGCTTAGACAGGGGTCAAGAGACCCAGTACTTC. This sequence encodes CASSLDRGQETQYF.

Remarks on this clone: Its ends do not fully match the called genes, so a read error is possible. Within the sample, other DNA sequences also encode this same CDR3. The rearrangement uses TRBV5-1 and TRBJ2-7; 12 bases match TRBD2. CDR1 is SGHRS, CDR2 YFSETQ, per germline. This CDR3 region has 15 residues. The CDR3 DNA follows: TGCGCCAGTAGCTTGGGGACTAGCGGGTCCTACGAGCAGTACTTC. Translating gives CASSLGTSGSYEQYF.

Of note for this clone: This sample also contains other DNA sequences that code for the same CDR3. The rearrangement joins TRBV5-8 to TRBJ1-4; D unclear. This CDR3 is built from 15 residues. Trimming shortened V by 0 bases and J by 14 bases, and 20 bases separated the two germline ends. Germline V lookup: CDR1 SGHTS, CDR2 YDEGEE. CDR3 sequence reads: CASSLAWAVGGKLFF. The CDR3 DNA reads as TGTGCCAGCAGCTTGGCCTGGGCGGTCGGAGGAAAGCTGTTTTTT.